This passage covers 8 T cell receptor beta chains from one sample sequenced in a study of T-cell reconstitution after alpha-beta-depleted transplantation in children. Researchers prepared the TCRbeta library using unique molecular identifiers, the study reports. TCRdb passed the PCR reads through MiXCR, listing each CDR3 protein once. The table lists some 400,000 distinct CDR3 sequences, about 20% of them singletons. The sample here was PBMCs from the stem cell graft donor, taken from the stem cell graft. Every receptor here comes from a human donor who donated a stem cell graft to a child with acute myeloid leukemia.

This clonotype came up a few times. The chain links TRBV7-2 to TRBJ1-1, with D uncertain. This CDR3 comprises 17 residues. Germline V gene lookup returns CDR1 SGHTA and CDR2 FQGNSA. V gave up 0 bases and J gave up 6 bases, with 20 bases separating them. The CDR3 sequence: CASSLALSPSFPSEAFF. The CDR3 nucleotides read TGTGCCAGCAGCTTAGCGCTAAGTCCGTCTTTTCCTTCTGAAGCTTTCTTT.

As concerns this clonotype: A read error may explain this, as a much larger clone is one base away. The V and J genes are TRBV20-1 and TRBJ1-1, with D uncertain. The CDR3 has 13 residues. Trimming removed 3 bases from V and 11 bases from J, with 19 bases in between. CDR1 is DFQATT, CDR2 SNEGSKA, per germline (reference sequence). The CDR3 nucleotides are TGCAGTGCTAGCACGGAACAAGGCGTTTTGGCTTTCTTT. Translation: CSASTEQGVLAFF.

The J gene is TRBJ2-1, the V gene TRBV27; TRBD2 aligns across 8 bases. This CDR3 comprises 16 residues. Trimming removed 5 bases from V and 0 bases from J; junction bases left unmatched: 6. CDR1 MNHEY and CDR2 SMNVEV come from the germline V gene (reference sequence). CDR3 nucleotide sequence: TGTGCCAGCAGTCCTGTAGCGGGAAGCTCCTACAATGAGCAGTTCTTC. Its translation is CASSPVAGSSYNEQFF.

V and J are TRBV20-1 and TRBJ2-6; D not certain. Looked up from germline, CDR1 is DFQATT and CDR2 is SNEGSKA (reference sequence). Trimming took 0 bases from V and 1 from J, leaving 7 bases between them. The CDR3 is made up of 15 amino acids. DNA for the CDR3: TGCAGTGCTAGAGAGGCCCATTCTGGGGCCAACGTCCTGACTTTC. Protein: CSAREAHSGANVLTF.

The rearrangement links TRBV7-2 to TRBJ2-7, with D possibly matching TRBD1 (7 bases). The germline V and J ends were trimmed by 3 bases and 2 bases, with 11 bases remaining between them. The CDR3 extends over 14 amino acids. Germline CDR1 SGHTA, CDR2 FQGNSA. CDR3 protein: CASSLEGAPYEQYF. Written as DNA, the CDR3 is TGTGCCAGCAGCTTGGAGGGGGCCCCCTACGAGCAGTACTTC. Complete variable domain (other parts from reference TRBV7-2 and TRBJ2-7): GAGVSQSPSNKVTEKGKDVELRCDPISGHTALYWYRQSLGQGLEFLIYFQGNSAPDKSGLPSDRFSAERTGGSVSTLTIQRTQQEDSAVYLCASSLEGAPYEQYFGPGTRLTVT.

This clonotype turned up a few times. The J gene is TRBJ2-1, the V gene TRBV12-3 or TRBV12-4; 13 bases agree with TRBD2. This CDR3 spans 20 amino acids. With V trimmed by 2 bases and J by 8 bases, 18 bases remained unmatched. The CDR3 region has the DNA TGTGCCAGCAGTTTACGTAGTCTCGTCTGGACTAGCGGGAGCGAGGATGAGCAGTTCTTC. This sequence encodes CASSLRSLVWTSGSEDEQFF.

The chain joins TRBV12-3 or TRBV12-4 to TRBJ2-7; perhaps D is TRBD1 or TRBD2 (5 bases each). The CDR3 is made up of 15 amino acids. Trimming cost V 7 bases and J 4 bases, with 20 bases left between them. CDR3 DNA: TGTGCCAGCACCCCGGGACCCAATAGGGTTTACGAGCAGTACTTC. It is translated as CASTPGPNRVYEQYF.

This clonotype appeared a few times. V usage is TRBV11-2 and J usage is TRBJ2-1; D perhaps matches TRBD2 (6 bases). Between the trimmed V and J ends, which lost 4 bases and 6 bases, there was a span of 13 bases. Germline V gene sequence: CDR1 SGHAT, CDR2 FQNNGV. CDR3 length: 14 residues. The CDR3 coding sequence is TGTGCCAGCAGCTCCCCTCGACTAGGCAATGAGCAGTTCTTC. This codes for CASSSPRLGNEQFF.